Given below is one TCR beta chain in context. What it binds is not known. The sample is drawn from a study of beta chain features in type 1 diabetes. Study context: Examined across all samples were over 85 million sorted cells. Findings and caveats of the study: Among type 1 diabetes patients, VDJ junctions had fewer insertions and more deletions. Resolution of whether HLA type affects TCRB rearrangement was not achieved here. The naive, central memory and Treg TCRB repertoires looked more alike in patients than they did in healthy donors. Shortening of TCRB CDR3s, moderate but significant, appeared in all four CD4+ subsets of Type 1 diabetes patients.

Since all of the isolated RNA was reverse transcribed, expressed TCRB transcripts were what got sequenced. Profiling relied on immunoSEQ multiplex PCR, and the TCRdb table lists in-frame clones only, not all of them. The top ten hold about 0.016% of the sample, which has 250,000 to 350,000 clones, over 11% seen once. There are 16 residues in the CDR3. Trimming pared 3 bases from V and 0 bases from J, leaving 13 bases between. Germline values: CDR1 SGDLS, CDR2 YYNGEE. The chain has TRBV9 and TRBJ2-1; D might be TRBD2 (5 bases). This clonotype was sampled from a man aged 25-45 years with type 1 diabetes. The sequenced material came from naive CD4+ T cells from blood. The CDR3, as DNA: TGTGCCAGCAGCGCCGTAGCGTCTAGCTCCTACAATGAGCAGTTCTTC. It codes for CASSAVASSSYNEQFF.